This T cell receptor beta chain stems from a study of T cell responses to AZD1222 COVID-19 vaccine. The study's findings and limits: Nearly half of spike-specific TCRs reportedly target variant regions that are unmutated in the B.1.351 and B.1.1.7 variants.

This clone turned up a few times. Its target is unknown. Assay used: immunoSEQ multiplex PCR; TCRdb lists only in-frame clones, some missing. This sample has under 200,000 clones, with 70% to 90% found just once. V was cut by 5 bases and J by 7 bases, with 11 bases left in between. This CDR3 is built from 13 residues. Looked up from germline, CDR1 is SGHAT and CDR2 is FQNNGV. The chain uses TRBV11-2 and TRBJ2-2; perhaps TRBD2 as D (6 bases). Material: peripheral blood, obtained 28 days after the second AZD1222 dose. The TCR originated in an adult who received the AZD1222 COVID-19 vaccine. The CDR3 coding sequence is TGTGCCAGCAGCCTCACGGGGGTCGGGGAGCTGTTTTTT. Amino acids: CASSLTGVGELFF.